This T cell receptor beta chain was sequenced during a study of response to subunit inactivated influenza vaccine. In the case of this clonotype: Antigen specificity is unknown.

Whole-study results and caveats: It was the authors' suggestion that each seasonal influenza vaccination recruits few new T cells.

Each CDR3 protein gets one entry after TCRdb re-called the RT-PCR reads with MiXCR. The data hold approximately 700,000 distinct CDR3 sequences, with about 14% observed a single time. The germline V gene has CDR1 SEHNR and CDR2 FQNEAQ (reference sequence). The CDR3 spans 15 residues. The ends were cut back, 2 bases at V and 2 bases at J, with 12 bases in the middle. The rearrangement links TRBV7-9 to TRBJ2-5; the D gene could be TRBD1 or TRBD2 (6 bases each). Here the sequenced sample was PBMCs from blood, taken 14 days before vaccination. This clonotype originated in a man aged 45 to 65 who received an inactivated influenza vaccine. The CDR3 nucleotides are TGTGCCAGCAGCTTAAACACAGGGACTCAAGAGACCCAGTACTTC. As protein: CASSLNTGTQETQYF.